A selection of T cell receptor beta chains follows, all from one sample in a study of T cell responses to AZD1222 COVID-19 vaccine. Clones were sequenced by immunoSEQ multiplex PCR, and TCRdb holds only the in-frame ones, with some missing. Of about 78,000 clones in the sample, about nine tenths were seen once. The specimen comprised peripheral blood, sampled 28 days after the second AZD1222 dose. The receptors derive from an adult who received the AZD1222 COVID-19 vaccine. CDR3s include the opening cysteine and the closing phenylalanine or tryptophan. The D gene is left open where the match is weak.

j_gene | len | d_gene | v_gene | CDR3nt | CDR3aa
TRBJ1-5 | 15 | TRBD1 | TRBV7-2 | TGTGCCAGCAGCTTAGGACAGGGGGCGAATCAGCCCCAGCATTTT | CASSLGQGANQPQHF
TRBJ1-1 | 13 | - | TRBV6-4 | TGTGCCAGCAGAGGGGGGCTGAACACTGAAGCTTTCTTT | CASRGGLNTEAFF
TRBJ2-5 | 14 | TRBD1 | TRBV20-1 | TGCAGTGCTCGTGACAGGGGATTTAGGGAGACCCAGTACTTC | CSARDRGFRETQYF
TRBJ2-7 | 12 | - | TRBV27 | TGTGCCAGCAGTAAGGGACAACCCGAGCAGTACTTC | CASSKGQPEQYF
TRBJ2-6 | 19 | TRBD2 | TRBV11-3 | TGTGCCAGCAGCTTAGGCAGCGGGAGGGCGAATTCTGGGGCCAACGTCCTGACTTTC | CASSLGSGRANSGANVLTF
TRBJ1-2 | 17 | TRBD1 | TRBV2 | TGTGCCAGCAGTGACCCGAGCGTACAGGGGGCTAACTATGGCTACACCTTC | CASSDPSVQGANYGYTF
TRBJ2-7 | 14 | - | TRBV10-2 | TGCGCCAGTCGAAGTGGGACCTTGTTCTCCGAGCAGTACTTC | CASRSGTLFSEQYF
TRBJ1-4 | 16 | - | TRBV20-1 | TGCAGTGCTAGTCTTCAAATGGGGTCACCCGGTGAAAAACTGTTTTTT | CSASLQMGSPGEKLFF
TRBJ2-3 | 13 | - | TRBV9 | TGTGCCAGCAGCGTAGAGAGCACAGATACGCAGTATTTT | CASSVESTDTQYF
TRBJ1-2 | 13 | TRBD1 | TRBV5-5 | TGTGCCAGCAGGGTACAGGGGAAGGATGGCTACACCTTC | CASRVQGKDGYTF